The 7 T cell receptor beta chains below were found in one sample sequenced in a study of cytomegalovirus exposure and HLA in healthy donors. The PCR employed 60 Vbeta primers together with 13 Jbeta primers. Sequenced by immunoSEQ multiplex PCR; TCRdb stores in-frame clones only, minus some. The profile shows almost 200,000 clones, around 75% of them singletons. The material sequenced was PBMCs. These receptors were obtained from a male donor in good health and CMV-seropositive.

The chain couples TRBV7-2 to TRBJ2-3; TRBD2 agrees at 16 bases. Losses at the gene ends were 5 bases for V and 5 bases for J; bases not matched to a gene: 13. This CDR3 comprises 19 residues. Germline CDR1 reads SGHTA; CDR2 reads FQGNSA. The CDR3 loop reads CASSTRPGLAGGPVDTQYF. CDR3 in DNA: TGTGCCAGCAGCACTAGGCCGGGACTAGCGGGGGGGCCCGTAGATACGCAGTATTTT.

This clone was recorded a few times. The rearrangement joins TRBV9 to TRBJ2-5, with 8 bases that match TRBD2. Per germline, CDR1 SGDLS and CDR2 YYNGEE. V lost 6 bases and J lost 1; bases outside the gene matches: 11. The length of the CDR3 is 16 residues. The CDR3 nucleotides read TGTGCCAGCACCCCAAGCGGGAGTAGCCCCCAAGAGACCCAGTACTTC. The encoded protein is CASTPSGSSPQETQYF.

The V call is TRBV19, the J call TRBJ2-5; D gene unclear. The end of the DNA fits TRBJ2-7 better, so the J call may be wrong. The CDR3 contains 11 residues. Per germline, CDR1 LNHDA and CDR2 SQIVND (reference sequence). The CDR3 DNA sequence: TGTGCCAGTAGTATAGCCTACGAGCAGTACTTC. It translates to CASSIAYEQYF.

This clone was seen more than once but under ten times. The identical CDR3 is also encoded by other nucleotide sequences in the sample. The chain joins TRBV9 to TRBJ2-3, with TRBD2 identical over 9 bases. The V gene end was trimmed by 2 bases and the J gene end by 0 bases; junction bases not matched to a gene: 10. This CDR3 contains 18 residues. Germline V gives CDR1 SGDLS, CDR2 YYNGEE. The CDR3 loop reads CASSVGREGPSSTDTQYF. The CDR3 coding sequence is TGTGCCAGCAGCGTTGGGCGGGAGGGTCCCAGTAGCACAGATACGCAGTATTTT.

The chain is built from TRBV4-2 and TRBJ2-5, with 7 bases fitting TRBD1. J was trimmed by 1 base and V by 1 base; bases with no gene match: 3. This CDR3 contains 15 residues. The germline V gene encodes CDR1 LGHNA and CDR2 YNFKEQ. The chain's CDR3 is CASSQARDSQETQYF. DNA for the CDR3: TGTGCCAGCAGCCAAGCCCGGGACAGCCAAGAGACCCAGTACTTC.

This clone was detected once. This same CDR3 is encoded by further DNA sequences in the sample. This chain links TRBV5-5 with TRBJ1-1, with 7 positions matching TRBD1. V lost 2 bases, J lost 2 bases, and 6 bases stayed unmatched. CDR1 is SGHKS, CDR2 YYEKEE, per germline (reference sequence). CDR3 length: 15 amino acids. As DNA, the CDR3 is TGTGCCAGCAGCTTAGGGACAGACTTAAACACTGAAGCTTTCTTT. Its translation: CASSLGTDLNTEAFF.

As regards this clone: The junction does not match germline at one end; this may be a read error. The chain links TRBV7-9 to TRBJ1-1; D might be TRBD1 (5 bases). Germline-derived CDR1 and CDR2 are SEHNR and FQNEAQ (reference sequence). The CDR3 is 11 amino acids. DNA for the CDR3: TGTGCCAGCAGCTTAGGGAGGGGCCCTGACTTT. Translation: CASSLGRGPDF. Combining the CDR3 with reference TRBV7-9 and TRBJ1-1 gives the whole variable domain DTGVSQNPRHKITKRGQNVTFRCDPISEHNRLYWYRQTLGQGPEFLTYFQNEAQLEKSRLLSDRFSAERPKGSFSTLEIQRTEQGDSAMYLCASSLGRGPDFGQGTRLTVV.